This T cell receptor (beta chain) was documented in a study of blood T cell repertoires in COVID-19 (dated by TCRdb to about 2020). For the wider study: Samples covering the acute and convalescent phases of COVID-19 were provided by collaborators in the United States, Italy and Spain. The material from the prospective study consisted of cDNA or gDNA derived from T cells, B-cell-depleted T cells, or PBMCs. Subjects who had been exposed to COVID-19, were actively infected with it, or had recovered from it provided the deeply sampled blood TCRbeta repertoires that made up the dataset. The repertoires were made available in a free public database intended to serve as a resource for research on the immune response to SARS-CoV-2. The samples were drawn from two sources: the first 160 participants of the ongoing ImmuneRACE study, and 1,000 to 1,500 subjects contributed by 6 global collaborators. Nearly every sample came with metadata listing a de-identified subject ID, COVID-19 status, age in years and sex. Where available, HLA class I and class II types were obtained from metadata supplied by the sample provider rather than from assay-based typing. Findings and caveats that apply to the study as a whole: How much clinical and demographic metadata was included differed by source and by participant, and the metadata was provided uncurated.

CDR1 ENHRY and CDR2 SYGVKD were looked up in the germline V gene. V is cut by 2 bases and J by 5 bases, and the space between the germline ends is 9 bases. There are 13 amino acids in the CDR3, from cysteine to phenylalanine inclusive. Only the CDR3 region is kept as DNA, spanning 39 bases read in frame from base 1. Each collaborating institution followed its own protocols to collect whole blood in K2EDTA tubes. For TCRbeta analysis, collaborator samples were shipped as frozen whole blood, as isolated PBMCs, or as DNA extracted from either sample type. Only a few counts were recorded for this clone. This clone's antigen is unknown. Per-base quality was not reported, and no clone a single base away is much larger than it. The immunoSEQ Assay, a bias-controlled multiplex PCR, was used to amplify TCRbeta CDR3 regions from genomic DNA. In the source study's methods: The number of nucleated cells in each sample was estimated from the amplification of reference gene primers within the assay. To quantify the absolute abundance of each unique TCRbeta CDR3 rearrangement, sequence reads were collapsed and filtered. For each sample, productive Simpson clonality was calculated by taking the square root of Simpson's diversity index across productive rearrangements. TCRdb carries this immuneACCESS record with in-frame sequences only. Its versions omit some clonotypes, under half of them owing to an unresolved V gene in the studies checked, with the rest unexplained. Clone size and the V and J calls come from that table; the DNA yielded D and trimming. The sample contains just under 350,000 clones, around 83% of them found a single time. 2.5% to 3% of the sample is held by the ten biggest clonotypes.

The sequence joins TRBV10-3 to TRBJ2-5; TRBD2 is possibly the D segment (6 matching bases). The receptor's source is a young man with active or convalescent COVID-19. Sequencing used peripheral blood. The CDR3 here reads CAISEPRGETQYF. The nucleotide sequence is TGTGCCATCAGTGAGCCCCGGGGGGAGACCCAGTACTTC.